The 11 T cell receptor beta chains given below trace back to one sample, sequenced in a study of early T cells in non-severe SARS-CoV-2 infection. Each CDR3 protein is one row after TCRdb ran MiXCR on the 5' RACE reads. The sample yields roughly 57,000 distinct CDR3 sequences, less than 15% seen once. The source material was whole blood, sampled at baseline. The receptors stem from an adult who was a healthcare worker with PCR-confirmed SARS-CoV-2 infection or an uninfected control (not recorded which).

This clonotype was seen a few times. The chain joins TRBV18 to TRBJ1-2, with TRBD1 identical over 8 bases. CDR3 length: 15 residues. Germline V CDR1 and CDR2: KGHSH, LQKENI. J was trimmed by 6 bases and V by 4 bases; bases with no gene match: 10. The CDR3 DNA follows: TGTGCCAGCTCACGGAGTAATCAGGGGGCAGATGGCTACACCTTC. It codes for CASSRSNQGADGYTF.

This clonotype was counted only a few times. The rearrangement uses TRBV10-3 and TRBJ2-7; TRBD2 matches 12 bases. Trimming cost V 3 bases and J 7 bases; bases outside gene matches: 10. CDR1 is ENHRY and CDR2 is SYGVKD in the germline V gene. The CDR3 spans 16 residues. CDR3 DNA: TGTGCCATCAGTGATCCCCGGACTAGCGGGATCGGAGAGCAGTACTTC. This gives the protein CAISDPRTSGIGEQYF.

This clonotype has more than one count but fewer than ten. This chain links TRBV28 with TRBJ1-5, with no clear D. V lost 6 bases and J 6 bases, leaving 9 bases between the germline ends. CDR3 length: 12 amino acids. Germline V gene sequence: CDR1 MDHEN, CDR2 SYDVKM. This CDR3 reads CASRQTAQPQHF. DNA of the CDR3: TGTGCCAGCAGGCAAACCGCTCAGCCCCAGCATTTT.

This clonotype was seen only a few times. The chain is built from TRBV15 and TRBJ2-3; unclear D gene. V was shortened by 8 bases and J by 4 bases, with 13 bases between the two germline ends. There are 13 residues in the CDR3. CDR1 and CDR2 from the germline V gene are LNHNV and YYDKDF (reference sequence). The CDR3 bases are TGTGCCACCTCCCGTGGGATCTCAGATACGCAGTATTTT. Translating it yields CATSRGISDTQYF.

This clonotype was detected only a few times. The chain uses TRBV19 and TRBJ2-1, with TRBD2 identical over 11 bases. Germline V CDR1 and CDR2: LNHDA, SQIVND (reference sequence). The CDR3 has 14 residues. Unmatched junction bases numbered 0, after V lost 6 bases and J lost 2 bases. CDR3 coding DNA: TGTGCCAGTAGGACTAGCGGGACCTACAATGAGCAGTTCTTC. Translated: CASRTSGTYNEQFF.

The CDR3 nucleotides are TGTGCCAGCAGTTTATCCCATGAACCCCCCTACGAGCAGTACTTC. It specifies CASSLSHEPPYEQYF. J is TRBJ2-7 and V is TRBV28, with no clear D. This CDR3 spans 15 amino acids. Germline values: CDR1 MDHEN, CDR2 SYDVKM. The V gene lost 1 base and the J gene lost 2 bases, with 12 bases spanning the gap.

CDR3 nucleotide sequence: TGTGCCAGCAGCTTAAACGCACACGGGGAAAAACTGTTTTTT. This sequence encodes CASSLNAHGEKLFF. The genes are TRBV7-9 and TRBJ1-4, with D unresolved. The CDR3 extends over 14 amino acids. Per germline, CDR1 SEHNR and CDR2 FQNEAQ (reference sequence). The V end was cut by 2 bases, the J end by 8 bases, with 12 bases between.

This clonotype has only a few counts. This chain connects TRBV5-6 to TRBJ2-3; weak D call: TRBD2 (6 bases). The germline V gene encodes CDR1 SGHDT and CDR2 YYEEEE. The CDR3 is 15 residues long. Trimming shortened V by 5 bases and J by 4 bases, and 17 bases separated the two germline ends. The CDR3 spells CASRQRRVGADTQYF. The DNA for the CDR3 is TGTGCCAGCAGGCAACGGAGGGTGGGCGCAGATACGCAGTATTTT. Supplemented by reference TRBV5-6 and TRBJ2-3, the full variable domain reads DAGVTQSPTHLIKTRGQQVTLRCSPKSGHDTVSWYQQALGQGPQFIFQYYEEEERQRGNFPDRFSGHQFPNYSSELNVNALLLGDSALYLCASRQRRVGADTQYFGPGTRLTVL.

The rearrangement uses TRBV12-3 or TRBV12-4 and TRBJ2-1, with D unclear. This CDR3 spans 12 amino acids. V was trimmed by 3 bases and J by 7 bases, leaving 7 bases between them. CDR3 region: CASSFMGNEQFF. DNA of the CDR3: TGTGCCAGCAGTTTTATGGGGAATGAGCAGTTCTTC.

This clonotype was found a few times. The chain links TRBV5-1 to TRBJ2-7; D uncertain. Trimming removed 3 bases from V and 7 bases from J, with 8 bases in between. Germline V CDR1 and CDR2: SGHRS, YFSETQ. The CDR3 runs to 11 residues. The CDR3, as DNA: TGCGCCAGCAGCTCATCAATTGAGCAGTACTTC. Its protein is CASSSSIEQYF. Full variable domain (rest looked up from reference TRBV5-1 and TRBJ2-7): KAGVTQTPRYLIKTRGQQVTLSCSPISGHRSVSWYQQTPGQGLQFLFEYFSETQRNKGNFPGRFSGRQFSNSRSEMNVSTLELGDSALYLCASSSSIEQYFGPGTRLTVT.

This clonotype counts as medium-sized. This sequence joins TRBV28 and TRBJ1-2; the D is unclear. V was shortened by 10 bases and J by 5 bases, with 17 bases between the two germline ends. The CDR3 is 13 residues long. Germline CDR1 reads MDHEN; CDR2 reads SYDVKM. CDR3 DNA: TGTGCCACCGCTAATTTGACGGCGTATGGCTACACCTTC. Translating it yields CATANLTAYGYTF.